These T cell receptor beta chains were read from a single sample in a study of neoadjuvant anti-PD-1 for oral cavity cancer. The assay was immunoSEQ multiplex PCR, and TCRdb's table has in-frame clones only and misses some. The table lists around 5,300 clones, around three fifths of them singletons. The sample in question was tumor tissue, obtained after nivolumab (anti-PD-1) treatment. These TCRs come from a person aged 40-85 years with oral cavity squamous cell carcinoma. Each CDR3 is given with its conserved first and last residue. A D gene is named only where the DNA matches it firmly. Part of the rows lack a size; the others show once, few, many or a class for expanded clones.

clone size: -; CDR3 length: 15; D gene: TRBD1; J gene: TRBJ2-1; V gene: TRBV4-1; CDR3 protein: CASSGGQGAYNEQFF; CDR3 DNA: TGCGCCAGCAGCGGAGGACAGGGGGCCTACAATGAGCAGTTCTTC
clone size: -; CDR3 length: 15; D gene: TRBD1; J gene: TRBJ1-2; V gene: TRBV27; CDR3 protein: CASSSSGTGGGGYTF; CDR3 DNA: TGTGCCAGCAGTTCCTCCGGGACAGGGGGCGGGGGCTACACCTTC
clone size: -; CDR3 length: 16; D gene: -; J gene: TRBJ1-2; V gene: TRBV11-2; CDR3 protein: CASSFRAGAANYGYTF; CDR3 DNA: TGTGCCAGCAGCTTTCGGGCAGGGGCTGCTAACTATGGCTACACCTTC
clone size: -; CDR3 length: 15; D gene: -; J gene: TRBJ2-7; V gene: TRBV10-3; CDR3 protein: CAIRESVLGAYEQYF; CDR3 DNA: TGTGCCATCAGGGAGAGCGTTCTAGGGGCCTACGAGCAGTACTTC
clone size: -; CDR3 length: 14; D gene: TRBD1; J gene: TRBJ2-7; V gene: TRBV5-1; CDR3 protein: CASSLRTGGYEQYF; CDR3 DNA: TGCGCCAGCAGCCTAAGGACAGGGGGCTACGAGCAGTACTTC
clone size: -; CDR3 length: 15; D gene: -; J gene: TRBJ2-2; V gene: TRBV9; CDR3 protein: CASSIGVPRDGELFF; CDR3 DNA: TGTGCCAGCAGCATTGGGGTGCCCAGGGATGGGGAGCTGTTTTTT
clone size: once; CDR3 length: 17; D gene: -; J gene: TRBJ2-2; V gene: TRBV27; CDR3 protein: CASSLWASTTNTGELFF; CDR3 DNA: TGTGCCAGCAGTTTATGGGCTAGCACTACAAACACCGGGGAGCTGTTTTTT
clone size: -; CDR3 length: 16; D gene: TRBD2; J gene: TRBJ2-3; V gene: TRBV5-4; CDR3 protein: CASSFSSGKTTDTQYF; CDR3 DNA: TGTGCCAGCAGCTTCTCTAGCGGGAAGACCACAGATACGCAGTATTTT
clone size: -; CDR3 length: 16; D gene: -; J gene: TRBJ2-1; V gene: TRBV5-6; CDR3 protein: CASSLVPRGRHNEQFF; CDR3 DNA: TGTGCCAGCAGCTTGGTCCCGCGTGGGCGGCACAATGAGCAGTTCTTC
clone size: -; CDR3 length: 15; D gene: -; J gene: TRBJ2-6; V gene: TRBV18; CDR3 protein: CASSSRDTGANVLTF; CDR3 DNA: TGTGCCAGCTCATCCCGGGACACTGGGGCCAACGTCCTGACTTTC
clone size: -; CDR3 length: 15; D gene: -; J gene: TRBJ1-2; V gene: TRBV14; CDR3 protein: CASSQGGGKNYGYTF; CDR3 DNA: TGTGCCAGCAGCCAAGGTGGTGGGAAAAACTATGGCTACACCTTC
clone size: few; CDR3 length: 13; D gene: -; J gene: TRBJ1-1; V gene: TRBV27; CDR3 protein: CASSLRGSTEAFF; CDR3 DNA: TGTGCCAGCAGTTTAAGGGGTAGCACTGAAGCTTTCTTT
clone size: -; CDR3 length: 17; D gene: TRBD2; J gene: TRBJ2-3; V gene: TRBV9; CDR3 protein: CASSVGLAGSVTDTQYF; CDR3 DNA: TGTGCCAGCAGCGTAGGCCTAGCGGGGTCGGTTACAGATACGCAGTATTTT
clone size: -; CDR3 length: 14; D gene: -; J gene: TRBJ2-1; V gene: TRBV7-9; CDR3 protein: CASSLSGSHREQFF; CDR3 DNA: TGTGCCAGCAGCTTATCCGGGTCACATCGTGAGCAGTTCTTC
clone size: -; CDR3 length: 15; D gene: -; J gene: TRBJ2-6; V gene: TRBV5-5; CDR3 protein: CASSLGGSGANVLTF; CDR3 DNA: TGTGCCAGCAGCCTAGGGGGTTCTGGGGCCAACGTCCTGACTTTC
clone size: medium-sized; CDR3 length: 15; D gene: -; J gene: TRBJ1-1; V gene: TRBV19; CDR3 protein: CASSIGGRLNTEAFF; CDR3 DNA: TGTGCCAGTAGTATTGGAGGACGGTTGAACACTGAAGCTTTCTTT
clone size: few; CDR3 length: 17; D gene: TRBD2; J gene: TRBJ2-5; V gene: TRBV19; CDR3 protein: CASSILISASGQETQYF; CDR3 DNA: TGTGCCAGTAGTATACTCATCTCGGCTAGCGGACAAGAGACCCAGTACTTC
clone size: -; CDR3 length: 14; D gene: -; J gene: TRBJ1-1; V gene: TRBV5-1; CDR3 protein: CASSPDVGNTEAFF; CDR3 DNA: TGCGCCAGCAGCCCCGACGTGGGGAACACTGAAGCTTTCTTT
clone size: -; CDR3 length: 14; D gene: -; J gene: TRBJ1-6; V gene: TRBV6-5; CDR3 protein: CASSPTGNNSPLHF; CDR3 DNA: TGTGCCAGCAGCCCTACAGGGAACAATTCACCCCTCCACTTT
clone size: few; CDR3 length: 11; D gene: -; J gene: TRBJ2-7; V gene: TRBV10-1; CDR3 protein: CASSGSYEQYF; CDR3 DNA: TGCGCCAGCAGTGGTTCTTACGAGCAGTACTTC
clone size: -; CDR3 length: 15; D gene: -; J gene: TRBJ2-3; V gene: TRBV5-1; CDR3 protein: CASSPLRPGTDTQYF; CDR3 DNA: TGCGCCAGCAGCCCCTTGAGGCCGGGCACAGATACGCAGTATTTT
clone size: -; CDR3 length: 15; D gene: TRBD1; J gene: TRBJ2-7; V gene: TRBV15; CDR3 protein: CATSRVGQGFYEQYF; CDR3 DNA: TGTGCCACCAGCAGAGTGGGACAGGGCTTTTACGAGCAGTACTTC
clone size: -; CDR3 length: 12; D gene: -; J gene: TRBJ1-1; V gene: TRBV15; CDR3 protein: CATSIRNTEAFF; CDR3 DNA: TGTGCCACCAGCATAAGGAACACTGAAGCTTTCTTT
clone size: -; CDR3 length: 16; D gene: -; J gene: TRBJ1-1; V gene: TRBV5-4; CDR3 protein: CASSPGGRVMNTEAFF; CDR3 DNA: TGTGCCAGCAGCCCCGGGGGTAGGGTCATGAACACTGAAGCTTTCTTT
clone size: -; CDR3 length: 16; D gene: TRBD1; J gene: TRBJ2-7; V gene: TRBV5-4; CDR3 protein: CASSSQGANNLNEQYF; CDR3 DNA: TGTGCCAGCAGCTCACAGGGGGCCAATAATCTTAATGAGCAGTACTTC
clone size: -; CDR3 length: 15; D gene: TRBD2; J gene: TRBJ2-1; V gene: TRBV27; CDR3 protein: CASRRTSGAYNEQFF; CDR3 DNA: TGTGCCAGCAGACGGACTAGCGGGGCATACAATGAGCAGTTCTTC
clone size: -; CDR3 length: 17; D gene: TRBD2; J gene: TRBJ2-5; V gene: TRBV14; CDR3 protein: CASSQDYRGGQGETQYF; CDR3 DNA: TGTGCCAGCAGCCAAGACTATCGGGGGGGCCAAGGAGAGACCCAGTACTTC
clone size: -; CDR3 length: 15; D gene: -; J gene: TRBJ1-5; V gene: TRBV7-2; CDR3 protein: CASSPGGGSNQPQHF; CDR3 DNA: TGTGCCAGCAGCCCCGGGGGGGGGAGCAATCAGCCCCAGCATTTT
clone size: few; CDR3 length: 13; D gene: -; J gene: TRBJ1-5; V gene: TRBV6-5; CDR3 protein: CASSYWVGQPQHF; CDR3 DNA: TGTGCCAGCAGTTACTGGGTAGGACAGCCCCAGCATTTT
clone size: -; CDR3 length: 16; D gene: TRBD1; J gene: TRBJ2-5; V gene: TRBV5-1; CDR3 protein: CASSLQGATMYETQYF; CDR3 DNA: TGCGCCAGCAGCTTACAGGGGGCCACGATGTATGAGACCCAGTACTTC
clone size: once; CDR3 length: 14; D gene: TRBD1; J gene: TRBJ1-5; V gene: TRBV30; CDR3 protein: CAWSEGTGNQPQHF; CDR3 DNA: TGTGCCTGGAGTGAGGGGACAGGCAATCAGCCCCAGCATTTT
clone size: -; CDR3 length: 13; D gene: -; J gene: TRBJ2-2; V gene: TRBV5-5; CDR3 protein: CASSPQGRGELFF; CDR3 DNA: TGTGCCAGCAGCCCACAAGGGCGAGGGGAGCTGTTTTTT
clone size: -; CDR3 length: 12; D gene: TRBD2; J gene: TRBJ2-1; V gene: TRBV7-2; CDR3 protein: CASSPTGLGLFF; CDR3 DNA: TGTGCCAGCAGCCCTACCGGACTAGGGCTGTTCTTC
clone size: -; CDR3 length: 14; D gene: TRBD2; J gene: TRBJ2-2; V gene: TRBV19; CDR3 protein: CASTPLAGTGELFF; CDR3 DNA: TGTGCCAGTACCCCACTAGCGGGCACCGGGGAGCTGTTTTTT
clone size: -; CDR3 length: 13; D gene: TRBD1; J gene: TRBJ1-1; V gene: TRBV7-2; CDR3 protein: CASSGRQGGEAFF; CDR3 DNA: TGTGCCAGCAGCGGGAGACAGGGTGGTGAAGCTTTCTTT
clone size: -; CDR3 length: 17; D gene: -; J gene: TRBJ1-1; V gene: TRBV12-5; CDR3 protein: CASGLTQVAHMNTEAFF; CDR3 DNA: TGTGCTAGTGGTTTGACCCAGGTGGCCCACATGAACACTGAAGCTTTCTTT
clone size: -; CDR3 length: 15; D gene: TRBD1; J gene: TRBJ2-2; V gene: TRBV9; CDR3 protein: CASSDRGHVTGELFF; CDR3 DNA: TGTGCCAGCAGCGACAGGGGGCATGTCACCGGGGAGCTGTTTTTT
clone size: few; CDR3 length: 14; D gene: -; J gene: TRBJ2-3; V gene: TRBV5-6; CDR3 protein: CASSLDSPLDTQYF; CDR3 DNA: TGTGCCAGCAGCTTGGACAGTCCGCTAGATACGCAGTATTTT
clone size: -; CDR3 length: 16; D gene: TRBD2; J gene: TRBJ2-1; V gene: TRBV18; CDR3 protein: CASSPPGLAGHGEQFF; CDR3 DNA: TGTGCCAGCTCACCACCTGGACTAGCGGGACACGGTGAGCAGTTCTTC
clone size: few; CDR3 length: 12; D gene: -; J gene: TRBJ1-1; V gene: TRBV6-6; CDR3 protein: CASRDMNTEAFF; CDR3 DNA: TGTGCCAGCAGAGACATGAACACTGAAGCTTTCTTT
clone size: -; CDR3 length: 15; D gene: TRBD1; J gene: TRBJ1-2; V gene: TRBV5-1; CDR3 protein: CASSPGQGADYGYTF; CDR3 DNA: TGCGCCAGCAGCCCCGGACAGGGGGCTGACTATGGCTACACCTTC
clone size: -; CDR3 length: 15; D gene: TRBD2; J gene: TRBJ2-5; V gene: TRBV19; CDR3 protein: CASSTDTRGRETQYF; CDR3 DNA: TGTGCCAGTAGTACCGACACCCGCGGGAGGGAGACCCAGTACTTC
clone size: -; CDR3 length: 18; D gene: TRBD2; J gene: TRBJ2-3; V gene: TRBV10-2; CDR3 protein: CASAPPGELAGDTDTQYF; CDR3 DNA: TGCGCCAGCGCCCCCCCCGGAGAACTAGCGGGAGACACAGATACGCAGTATTTT
clone size: -; CDR3 length: 13; D gene: TRBD1; J gene: TRBJ2-1; V gene: TRBV29-1; CDR3 protein: CSVGTGVANEQFF; CDR3 DNA: TGCAGCGTGGGGACAGGGGTTGCCAATGAGCAGTTCTTC
clone size: medium-sized; CDR3 length: 14; D gene: -; J gene: TRBJ2-2; V gene: TRBV19; CDR3 protein: CASHSIANTGELFF; CDR3 DNA: TGTGCCAGTCACAGTATCGCGAACACCGGGGAGCTGTTTTTT
clone size: -; CDR3 length: 15; D gene: TRBD1; J gene: TRBJ2-7; V gene: TRBV4-1; CDR3 protein: CASSQARQGLYEQYF; CDR3 DNA: TGCGCCAGCAGCCAAGCGAGACAGGGATTATACGAGCAGTACTTC
clone size: -; CDR3 length: 15; D gene: -; J gene: TRBJ1-4; V gene: TRBV4-1; CDR3 protein: CASSQEGGTSEKLFF; CDR3 DNA: TGCGCCAGCAGCCAAGAGGGAGGGACCTCCGAAAAACTGTTTTTT
clone size: -; CDR3 length: 17; D gene: -; J gene: TRBJ1-2; V gene: TRBV18; CDR3 protein: CASSPRTQGRANYGYTF; CDR3 DNA: TGTGCCAGCTCACCACGTACTCAGGGGCGAGCTAACTATGGCTACACCTTC